The 18 T cell receptor beta chains given below trace back to one sample, sequenced in a study of blood T cell repertoires in COVID-19. The repertoire was sequenced with immunoSEQ multiplex PCR; TCRdb's copy has only in-frame clones and lacks some. This sample has a few hundred thousand clones, with around 88% found just once. Sequencing was carried out using peripheral blood. The receptor source for this set is a woman in her forties or fifties with COVID-19, enrolled during active disease.

V is TRBV9 and J is TRBJ2-4, with D perhaps TRBD2 (6 bases). The length of the CDR3 is 13 residues. CDR1 and CDR2 from the germline V gene are SGDLS and YYNGEE. V shed 3 bases and J shed 7 bases, with 11 bases lying between them. This chain's CDR3 is CASSEQGGNIQYF. The CDR3 DNA follows: TGTGCCAGCAGCGAACAAGGAGGGAACATTCAGTACTTC.

The chain carries TRBV11-2 and TRBJ2-6; TRBD1 matches 9 bases. This CDR3 region has 19 residues. J gave up 0 bases and V 5 bases, and 11 bases lay outside the gene matches. Per germline, CDR1 SGHAT and CDR2 FQNNGV. CDR3: CASSPGTGQKISGANVLTF. CDR3 nucleotide sequence: TGTGCCAGCAGCCCCGGGACAGGGCAGAAGATCTCTGGGGCCAACGTCCTGACTTTC. The variable domain in full, with the rest retrieved from reference TRBV11-2 and TRBJ2-6, is EAGVAQSPRYKIIEKRQSVAFWCNPISGHATLYWYQQILGQGPKLLIQFQNNGVVDDSQLPKDRFSAERLKGVDSTLKIQPAKLEDSAVYLCASSPGTGQKISGANVLTFGAGSRLTVL.

The chain joins TRBV19 to TRBJ1-2; D is unresolved. CDR3 length equals 15 residues. Deletions cut 2 bases from V and 4 bases from J, with 14 bases between. The germline gives CDR1 LNHDA, CDR2 SQIVND (reference sequence). As DNA, the CDR3 is TGTGCCAGTAGTATACCCGCAGGCCCCCCCTATGGCTACACCTTC. Amino acid sequence: CASSIPAGPPYGYTF.

The rearrangement uses TRBV6-5 and TRBJ1-5; a weak D match, TRBD1 (5 bases). The germline V gene encodes CDR1 MNHEY and CDR2 SVGAGI. Trimming cost V 11 bases and J 2 bases, with 13 bases left between them. The CDR3 extends over 13 amino acids. CDR3 DNA: TGTGCCGGAACGCAGGGTGGCAATCAGCCCCAGCATTTT. Its translation: CAGTQGGNQPQHF.

The chain carries TRBV30 and TRBJ2-3; 9 bases are shared with TRBD1. CDR3 length: 16 residues. Germline V gene lookup returns CDR1 GTSNPN and CDR2 SVGIG (reference sequence). CDR3 coding DNA: TGTGCTTCCTCCTCCGGGACAGGGAATCCGACAGATACGCAGTATTTT. Its protein is CASSSGTGNPTDTQYF.

The rearrangement uses TRBV6-5 and TRBJ2-1, with 9 bases fitting TRBD1. CDR1 and CDR2 (germline): MNHEY, SVGAGI. CDR3 size: 15 residues. The J segment lost 8 bases and the V segment lost 6 bases, leaving 11 bases of the junction unmatched. CDR3 DNA sequence: TGTGCCAGCAGGGGGGGGACAGGGAGAATTCATGAGCAGTTCTTC. This sequence encodes CASRGGTGRIHEQFF.

The rearrangement joins TRBV3-1 (or the pseudogene TRBV3-2) to TRBJ2-7; 7 bases line up with TRBD1. V gave up 7 bases and J gave up 3 bases; unmatched junction bases: 6. This CDR3 is 13 amino acids long. The germline gives CDR1 LGHDT, CDR2 YNNKEL (reference sequence). CDR3 nucleotides: TGTGCCAGCAAGGGGGCCTCACACTACGAGCAGTACTTC. It is translated as CASKGASHYEQYF.

V is TRBV13 and J is TRBJ2-7; 9 nucleotides align to TRBD2. Germline CDR1 reads PRHDT; CDR2 reads FYEKMQ (reference sequence). V trimming: 8 bases; J trimming: 0 bases; junction bases outside the gene matches: 5. This CDR3 has 14 residues. This CDR3 is CASGPSGASYEQYF. The CDR3 nucleotides read TGTGCCAGCGGCCCTAGCGGGGCCTCCTACGAGCAGTACTTC.

CDR3 region: CASSLGAGGQDTQYF. The CDR3 DNA is TGTGCCAGCAGCTTAGGAGCGGGGGGGCAGGATACGCAGTATTTT. The chain recombines TRBV7-9 with TRBJ2-3; TRBD2 aligns across 10 bases. With V trimmed by 1 base and J by 6 bases, 4 bases remained unmatched. The CDR3 is 15 residues long. CDR1 SEHNR and CDR2 FQNEAQ come from the germline V gene (reference sequence).

The V gene is TRBV4-1, the J gene TRBJ1-1; D gene unclear. Trimming removed 2 bases at V and 3 bases at J, with 19 bases between. Germline-derived CDR1 and CDR2 are MGHRA and YSYEKL. The CDR3 runs 17 residues. The CDR3 is CASSQYRLVSGHTEAFF. CDR3 DNA: TGCGCCAGCAGCCAATACCGGTTGGTGTCAGGTCACACTGAAGCTTTCTTT.

V and J are TRBV28 and TRBJ1-2; 7 bases line up with TRBD1. This CDR3 is built from 17 residues. J gave up 1 base and V 3 bases, and 11 bases lay outside the gene matches. The germline V gene encodes CDR1 MDHEN and CDR2 SYDVKM. The CDR3 loop is CASSFRIGTAVNYGYTF. The CDR3 nucleotides are TGTGCCAGCAGTTTTAGGATAGGGACAGCAGTTAACTATGGCTACACCTTC.

This clone was picked up one time. The gene calls are TRBV3-1 (or the pseudogene TRBV3-2) and TRBJ2-3; 8 bases agree with TRBD2. The CDR3 runs to 17 residues. Per germline, CDR1 LGHDT and CDR2 YNNKEL (reference sequence). Trimming cost V 3 bases and J 1 base; bases outside gene matches: 9. CDR3 in DNA: TGTGCCAGCAGCCAGGCCCTCCCCGGGGGGGGCACAGATACGCAGTATTTT. Translating gives CASSQALPGGGTDTQYF.

In its sample, this clone was seen once. The rearrangement links TRBV5-1 to TRBJ2-7; 7 bases align to TRBD1. Germline values: CDR1 SGHRS, CDR2 YFSETQ. After removal of 0 bases from V and 7 bases from J, the junction contained 7 bases not matched to a gene. The CDR3 loop spans 14 amino acids. The CDR3 sequence is CASSLVSGTAEQYF. The CDR3 DNA reads TGCGCCAGCAGCTTGGTATCCGGGACAGCTGAGCAGTACTTC.

The V gene is TRBV7-8, the J gene TRBJ2-7; tentatively, D is TRBD2 (5 bases). The CDR3 runs 14 residues. V lost 6 bases, J lost 5 bases, and 17 bases lay in between. Germline CDR1 reads SGHVS; CDR2 reads FQNEAQ. CDR3 DNA: TGTGCCAGCAGATTTGACCAGGATAGCGACGAGCAGTACTTC. Translating it yields CASRFDQDSDEQYF.

The CDR3 reads CASSPETGGRGEKLFF. CDR3 nucleotide sequence: TGTGCCAGCAGCCCTGAGACAGGGGGGAGAGGGGAAAAACTGTTTTTT. V and J are TRBV27 and TRBJ1-4, with 9 positions matching TRBD1. Germline values: CDR1 MNHEY, CDR2 SMNVEV (reference sequence). The CDR3 runs 16 residues. J lost 8 bases, V lost 6 bases, and 13 bases had no gene match.

This clone was detected only once. CDR3 loop: CASSYFGGQGGYGYTF. The CDR3 coding sequence is TGTGCCAGCAGTTACTTCGGTGGGCAGGGTGGTTATGGCTACACCTTC. This chain connects TRBV6-5 to TRBJ1-2; perhaps TRBD1 as D (5 bases). V was cut by 1 base and J by 5 bases, with 17 bases left in between. Germline lookup yields CDR1 MNHEY and CDR2 SVGAGI. This CDR3 region has 16 residues.

The chain combines TRBV16 with TRBJ1-4; 8 bases match TRBD1. The CDR3 runs to 14 residues. V lost 2 bases to trimming and J lost 8 bases; unmatched junction nucleotides: 4. The germline gives CDR1 KGHSY, CDR2 FQNENV. CDR3 protein: CASSQPTGGEKLFF. Here the CDR3 DNA reads TGTGCCAGCAGCCAACCCACAGGGGGAGAAAAACTGTTTTTT.

The J gene is TRBJ1-1, the V gene TRBV6-6; 8 bases match TRBD1. Germline lookup yields CDR1 MNHNY and CDR2 SVGAGI (reference sequence). With 6 bases clipped from V and 5 bases from J, the junction kept 8 bases outside the gene matches. The CDR3 runs 14 residues. DNA for the CDR3: TGTGCCAGCAGCACCTCAGGGGGCAGAACTGAAGCTTTCTTT. This translates into CASSTSGGRTEAFF.